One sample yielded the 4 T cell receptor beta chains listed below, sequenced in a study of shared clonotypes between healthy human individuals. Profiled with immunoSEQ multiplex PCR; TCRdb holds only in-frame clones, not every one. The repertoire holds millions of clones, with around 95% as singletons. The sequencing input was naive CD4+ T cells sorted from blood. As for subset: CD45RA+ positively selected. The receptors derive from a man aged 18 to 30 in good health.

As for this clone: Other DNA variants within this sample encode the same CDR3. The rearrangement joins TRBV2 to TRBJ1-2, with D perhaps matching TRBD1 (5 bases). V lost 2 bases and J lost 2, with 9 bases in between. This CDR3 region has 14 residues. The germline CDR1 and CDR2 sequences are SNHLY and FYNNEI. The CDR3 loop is CASSEIGGNYGYTF. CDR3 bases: TGTGCCAGCAGTGAAATCGGGGGGAACTATGGCTACACCTTC.

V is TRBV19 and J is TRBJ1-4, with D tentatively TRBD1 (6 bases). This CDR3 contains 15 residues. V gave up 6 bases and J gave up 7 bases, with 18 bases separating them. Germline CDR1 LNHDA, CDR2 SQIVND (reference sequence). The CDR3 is CASSDGGGLGEKLFF. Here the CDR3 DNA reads TGTGCCAGTAGCGATGGGGGGGGCTTGGGTGAAAAACTGTTTTTT.

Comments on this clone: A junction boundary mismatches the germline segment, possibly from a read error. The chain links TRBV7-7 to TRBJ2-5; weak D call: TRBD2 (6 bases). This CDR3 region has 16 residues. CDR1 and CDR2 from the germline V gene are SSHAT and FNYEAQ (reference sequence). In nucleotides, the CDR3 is TGTGCTAGCAGCTTATCTACGCGGGGTACCCAAGAGACCCAGTACTTC. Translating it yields CASSLSTRGTQETQYF. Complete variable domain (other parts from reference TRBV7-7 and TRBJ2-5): GAGVSQSPRYKVTKRGQDVTLRCDPISSHATLYWYQQALGQGPEFLTYFNYEAQPDKSGLPSDRFSAERPEGSISTLTIQRTEQRDSAMYRCASSLSTRGTQETQYFGPGTRLLVL.

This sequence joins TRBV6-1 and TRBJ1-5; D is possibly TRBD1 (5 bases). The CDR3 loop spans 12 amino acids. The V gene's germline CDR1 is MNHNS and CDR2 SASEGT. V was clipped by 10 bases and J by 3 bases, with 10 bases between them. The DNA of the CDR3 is TGTGCCACCGGGACGGCCAATCAGCCCCAGCATTTT. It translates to CATGTANQPQHF.